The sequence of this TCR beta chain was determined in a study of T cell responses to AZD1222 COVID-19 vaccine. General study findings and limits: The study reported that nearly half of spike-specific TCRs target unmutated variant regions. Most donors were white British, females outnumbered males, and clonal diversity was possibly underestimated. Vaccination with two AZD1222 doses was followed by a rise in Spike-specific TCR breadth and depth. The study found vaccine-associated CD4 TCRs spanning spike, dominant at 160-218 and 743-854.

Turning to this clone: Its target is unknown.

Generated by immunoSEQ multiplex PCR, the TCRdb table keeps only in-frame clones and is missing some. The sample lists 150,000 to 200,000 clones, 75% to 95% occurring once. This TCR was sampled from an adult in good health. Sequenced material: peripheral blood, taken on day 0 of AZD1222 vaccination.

For the CDR3, the DNA is TGCGCCAGCAGCTCCCTACTAGGGGAAAACTATGGCTACACCTTC. It codes for CASSSLLGENYGYTF. The chain carries TRBV5-1 and TRBJ1-2; D is possibly TRBD1 (5 bases). Germline V gene data show CDR1 as SGHRS and CDR2 as YFSETQ. The CDR3 runs to 15 residues. The V and J ends lost 3 bases and 2 bases respectively, with 14 bases between them.